The 21 T cell receptor beta chains in this list originate from one sample, sequenced in a study of pediatric ulcerative colitis. TCRdb keeps only in-frame clones here, not all; method: immunoSEQ multiplex PCR. In the table there are 64,000 or so clones, about 80% of which are singletons. Material for sequencing was blood. The receptors shown here come from a boy younger than 18 with moderate ulcerative colitis.

The gene calls are TRBV6-5 and TRBJ1-3, with D possibly being TRBD1 (5 bases). CDR3 size: 16 residues. Trimming left V 0 bases short and J 4 bases short, with 13 bases between. Germline V gene data show CDR1 as MNHEY and CDR2 as SVGAGI. DNA for the CDR3: TGTGCCAGCAGTTACTCTGGGACCACGGCCGGAAACACCATATATTTT. Its translation: CASSYSGTTAGNTIYF.

The chain has TRBV21-1 and TRBJ2-7; whether TRBD2, the table's D call, matches the DNA was not checked. TRBV21-1 is described as a pseudogene. This CDR3 spans 14 amino acids. This chain's CDR3 is CASSRGLAGDEQYF. CDR3 nucleotides: TGTGCCAGCAGCAGGGGACTAGCGGGAGACGAGCAGTACTTC.

V usage is TRBV12-5 and J usage is TRBJ2-7; D possibly corresponds to TRBD1 (6 bases). The germline CDR1 and CDR2 sequences are LGHNT and FRNRAP. The CDR3 extends over 13 amino acids. The V gene lost 3 bases and the J gene lost 7 bases, with 13 bases spanning the gap. CDR3 bases: TGTGCTAGTGGTTTAGGACAGCTTCGGGAGCAGTACTTC. Its protein product is CASGLGQLREQYF.

The rearrangement uses TRBV5-1 and TRBJ1-4; D gene ambiguous. The CDR3 is 12 amino acids. Germline-derived CDR1 and CDR2 are SGHRS and YFSETQ. The V and J ends lost 1 base and 8 bases respectively, with 6 bases between them. CDR3 nucleotide sequence: TGCGCCAGCAGCTTGACGGGGGAAAAACTGTTTTTT. It is translated as CASSLTGEKLFF.

The CDR3 reads CASSLDGPPDGGYTF. DNA of the CDR3: TGCGCCAGCAGCTTGGACGGGCCCCCCGACGGCGGCTACACCTTC. The V and J genes are TRBV5-1 and TRBJ1-2; no reliable D call. CDR1 and CDR2 (germline): SGHRS, YFSETQ. The CDR3 contains 15 residues. With 0 bases removed from V and 8 bases from J, the gap between germline ends came to 17 bases.

The chain carries TRBV5-1 and TRBJ2-6, with TRBD1 identical over 9 bases. Germline CDR1 reads SGHRS; CDR2 reads YFSETQ. The V and J ends lost 3 bases and 3 bases, in that order; junction bases with no gene match: 13. This CDR3 is 19 amino acids long. CDR3: CASSSFDRGGVVGANVLTF. DNA of the CDR3: TGCGCCAGCAGCTCCTTCGACAGGGGGGGCGTTGTTGGGGCCAACGTCCTGACTTTC.

The chain is built from TRBV7-3 and TRBJ1-1, with 7 bases matching TRBD1. The ends lost 6 bases at V and 2 bases at J; junction bases unmatched: 3. CDR3 length equals 13 residues. Germline V gene data show CDR1 as SGHTA and CDR2 as FQGTGA. CDR3 sequence: CASRGTANTEAFF. The CDR3, as DNA: TGTGCCAGCAGAGGGACAGCTAACACTGAAGCTTTCTTT.

This clone was recorded once. The rearrangement links TRBV19 to TRBJ2-1, with 8 bases that match TRBD1. The germline CDR1 and CDR2 sequences are LNHDA and SQIVND (reference sequence). Trimming took 4 bases from V and 3 from J; bases not matched to a gene: 5. This CDR3 spans 15 amino acids. The CDR3 nucleotides are TGTGCCAGTAGTAACGACAGGGGATACTACAATGAGCAGTTCTTC. Protein: CASSNDRGYYNEQFF.

This clone has more than one count but fewer than ten. The rearrangement joins TRBV5-1 to TRBJ2-2; 7 bases agree with TRBD2. CDR1 and CDR2 (germline): SGHRS, YFSETQ. The CDR3 consists of 14 residues. V shed 4 bases, J shed 2 bases, and the junction held 2 bases outside the gene matches. CDR3 sequence: CASSTGGNTGELFF. The CDR3 DNA reads as TGCGCCAGCAGCACGGGGGGAAACACCGGGGAGCTGTTTTTT.

J is TRBJ2-1 and V is TRBV27, with D unclear. Per the germline V gene, CDR1 is MNHEY and CDR2 is SMNVEV (reference sequence). The CDR3 has 18 residues. Trimming took 2 bases from V and 0 from J, leaving 17 bases between them. The CDR3 region is CASSLKARETLSYNEQFF. In DNA, the CDR3 is TGTGCCAGCAGTTTAAAGGCCCGTGAAACCCTCTCCTACAATGAGCAGTTCTTC.

This chain joins TRBV11-3 and TRBJ2-7; D is unresolved. Trimming took 4 bases from V and 4 from J, leaving 11 bases between them. Germline V gene data show CDR1 as SGHNT and CDR2 as YENEEA. The CDR3 extends over 13 amino acids. For the CDR3, the DNA is TGTGCCAGCAGCTACTCGACGGATTACGAGCAGTACTTC. It translates to CASSYSTDYEQYF. Together with reference TRBV11-3 and TRBJ2-7, the CDR3 gives the full variable domain: EAGVVQSPRYKIIEKKQPVAFWCNPISGHNTLYWYLQNLGQGPELLIRYENEEAVDDSQLPKDRFSAERLKGVDSTLKIQPAELGDSAVYLCASSYSTDYEQYFGPGTRLTVT.

This chain links TRBV27 with TRBJ2-1; 13 positions agree with TRBD2. Trimming cost V 6 bases and J 6 bases; bases outside gene matches: 8. Per the germline V gene, CDR1 is MNHEY and CDR2 is SMNVEV (reference sequence). CDR3 length: 16 residues. CDR3 residues: CASSFTGTSGVNEQFF. CDR3 bases: TGTGCCAGCAGCTTCACCGGGACTAGCGGGGTCAATGAGCAGTTCTTC.

The chain recombines TRBV5-1 with TRBJ1-2, with 8 bases fitting TRBD1. CDR3 length equals 15 residues. Germline V gene sequence: CDR1 SGHRS, CDR2 YFSETQ. Trimming removed 5 bases from V and 2 bases from J; junction bases left unmatched: 8. DNA of the CDR3: TGCGCCAGCAGGCACAGCCAGGGGGCCAACTATGGCTACACCTTC. It is translated as CASRHSQGANYGYTF.

V usage is TRBV4-1 and J usage is TRBJ2-4; 7 bases are a match to TRBD2. Germline V lookup: CDR1 MGHRA, CDR2 YSYEKL. The CDR3 sequence is 17 residues long. J lost 0 bases, V lost 2 bases, and 7 bases had no gene match. The CDR3 coding sequence is TGCGCCAGCAGCCAATGGGCTAGCGGTCTAGCCAAAAACATTCAGTACTTC. This encodes CASSQWASGLAKNIQYF.

This chain links TRBV19 with TRBJ2-3, with D possibly being TRBD2 (6 bases). Germline V CDR1 and CDR2: LNHDA, SQIVND (reference sequence). V was trimmed by 5 bases and J by 4 bases, leaving 16 bases between them. The CDR3 runs to 15 residues. CDR3 nucleotides: TGTGCCAGTAGTTCTGTTGGAGGGGTAGCAGATACGCAGTATTTT. This codes for CASSSVGGVADTQYF.

V is TRBV7-2 and J is TRBJ1-2; D is unresolved. Germline V gene sequence: CDR1 SGHTA, CDR2 FQGNSA. Trimming stripped 2 bases from V and 2 bases from J, with 6 bases between. This CDR3 is 13 amino acids long. The CDR3 DNA follows: TGTGCCAGCAGCTTAAGCGCCAACTATGGCTACACCTTC. Its protein product is CASSLSANYGYTF.

This clone is a singleton in its sample. This chain joins TRBV10-1 and TRBJ2-1; 8 bases map to TRBD1. This CDR3 has 13 amino acids. Losses at the gene ends were 7 bases for V and 6 bases for J; bases not matched to a gene: 5. CDR1 is WNHNN, CDR2 SYGVQD, per germline (reference sequence). The CDR3, as DNA: TGCGCCAGCAAACAGGGGGTTTTCAATGAGCAGTTCTTC. Translated: CASKQGVFNEQFF.

This clone was recorded only once. The rearrangement uses TRBV23-1 and TRBJ1-1; TRBD1 matches at 7 bases. TRBV23-1 counts as an open reading frame of uncertain function. The CDR3 runs to 17 residues. V was clipped by 0 bases and J by 1 base; unmatched bases: 8. Here the CDR3 reads CASSQSGRQGWNTEAFF. CDR3 nucleotides: TGCGCCAGCAGTCAATCGGGGCGACAGGGTTGGAACACTGAAGCTTTCTTT.

The genes are TRBV9 and TRBJ2-5; 9 bases fit TRBD1. Germline trimming cut 4 bases from V and 0 bases from J; bases unmatched to any gene: 13. Germline V CDR1 and CDR2: SGDLS, YYNGEE. The CDR3 spans 18 residues. CDR3 DNA: TGTGCCAGCAGCACCCGGGACAGGGTCGGGATGTACCAAGAGACCCAGTACTTC. It translates to CASSTRDRVGMYQETQYF.

The rearrangement uses TRBV6-5 and TRBJ1-1; a possible D gene is TRBD1 (5 bases). The CDR3 is 15 residues long. Germline CDR1 and CDR2: MNHEY and SVGAGI. Trimming stripped 6 bases from V and 2 bases from J, with 16 bases between. Here the CDR3 DNA reads TGTGCCAGCAGCCCCCGGTGGGGACCTAACACTGAAGCTTTCTTT. The encoded protein is CASSPRWGPNTEAFF.

V and J are TRBV18 and TRBJ2-5; no firm D call. V was pared by 0 bases and J by 5 bases, with 7 bases between. Per the germline V gene, CDR1 is KGHSH and CDR2 is LQKENI. The CDR3 loop spans 13 amino acids. The CDR3 protein is CASSPPMGETQYF. Here the CDR3 DNA reads TGTGCCAGCTCACCACCGATGGGGGAGACCCAGTACTTC.